This T cell receptor (beta chain) was identified in a study of T cell responses to AZD1222 COVID-19 vaccine. On the study more broadly: Pooling of second doses given at about 4 or about 12 weeks was done.

As regards this clone: Its antigen is as yet unknown.

V shed 5 bases and J shed 0 bases, with 13 bases lying between them. From germline, CDR1 is MNHEY and CDR2 SMNVEV (reference sequence). The CDR3 contains 15 residues. Assay used: immunoSEQ multiplex PCR; TCRdb lists only in-frame clones, some missing. The table has fewer than 200,000 clones, roughly 92% seen once. Study conclusions and caveats: A reported finding is that nearly half of spike-specific TCRs target unmutated variant regions. After two AZD1222 doses, spike-specific TCR breadth and depth rose versus day 0. The repertoires were collected only after the peak T cell response.

The origin of this receptor is an adult in good health. This chain links TRBV27 with TRBJ1-1, with D unresolved. This sample comprised peripheral blood, obtained on day 0 of AZD1222 vaccination. DNA of the CDR3: TGTGCCAGCAGTCCGCGGACGGTGATGAACACTGAAGCTTTCTTT. Its protein product is CASSPRTVMNTEAFF.